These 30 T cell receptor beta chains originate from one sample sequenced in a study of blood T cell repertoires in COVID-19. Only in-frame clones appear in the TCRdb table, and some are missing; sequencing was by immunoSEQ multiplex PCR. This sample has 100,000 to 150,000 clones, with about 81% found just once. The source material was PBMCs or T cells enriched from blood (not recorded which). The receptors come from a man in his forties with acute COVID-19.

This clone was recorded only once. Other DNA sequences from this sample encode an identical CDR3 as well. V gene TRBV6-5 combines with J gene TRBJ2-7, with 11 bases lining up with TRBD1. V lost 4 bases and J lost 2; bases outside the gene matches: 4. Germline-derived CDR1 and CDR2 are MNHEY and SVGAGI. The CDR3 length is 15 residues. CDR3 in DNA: TGTGCCAGCAGTTCTCCGGGACAGGGGGCCTACGAGCAGTACTTC. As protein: CASSSPGQGAYEQYF.

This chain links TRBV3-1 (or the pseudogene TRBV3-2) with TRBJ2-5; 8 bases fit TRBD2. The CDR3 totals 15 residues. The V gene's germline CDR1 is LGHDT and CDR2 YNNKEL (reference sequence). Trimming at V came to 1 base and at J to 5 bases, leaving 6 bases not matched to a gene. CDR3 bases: TGTGCCAGCAGCCAAGGGACGGGGGGGCCGGAGACCCAGTACTTC. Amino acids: CASSQGTGGPETQYF.

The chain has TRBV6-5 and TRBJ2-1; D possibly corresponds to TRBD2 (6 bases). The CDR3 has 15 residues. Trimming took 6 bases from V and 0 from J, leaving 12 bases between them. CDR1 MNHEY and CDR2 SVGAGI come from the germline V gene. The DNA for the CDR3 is TGTGCCAGCAGGCGGGAAGTTAGCTCCTACAATGAGCAGTTCTTC. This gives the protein CASRREVSSYNEQFF.

This chain's CDR3 is CASFSGHYSNQPQHF. The CDR3 DNA reads TGCGCCAGCTTCTCGGGACATTATAGCAATCAGCCCCAGCATTTT. The rearrangement uses TRBV5-1 and TRBJ1-5, with a possible D match to TRBD1 (6 bases). Looked up from germline, CDR1 is SGHRS and CDR2 is YFSETQ. With 7 bases removed from V and 0 bases from J, the gap between germline ends came to 14 bases. The CDR3 totals 15 residues. Together with reference TRBV5-1 and TRBJ1-5, the CDR3 gives the full variable domain: KAGVTQTPRYLIKTRGQQVTLSCSPISGHRSVSWYQQTPGQGLQFLFEYFSETQRNKGNFPGRFSGRQFSNSRSEMNVSTLELGDSALYLCASFSGHYSNQPQHFGDGTRLSIL.

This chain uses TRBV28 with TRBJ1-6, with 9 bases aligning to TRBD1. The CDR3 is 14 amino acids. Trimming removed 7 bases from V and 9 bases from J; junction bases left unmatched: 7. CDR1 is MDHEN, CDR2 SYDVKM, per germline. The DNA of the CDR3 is TGTGCCAGCATCCTGGGACAGGGTACTTCACCCCTCCACTTT. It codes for CASILGQGTSPLHF.

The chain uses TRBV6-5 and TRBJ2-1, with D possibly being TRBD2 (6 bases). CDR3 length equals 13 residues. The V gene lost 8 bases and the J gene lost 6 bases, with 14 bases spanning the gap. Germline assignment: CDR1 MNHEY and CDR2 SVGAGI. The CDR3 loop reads CASEDPGVNEQFF. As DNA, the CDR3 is TGTGCCAGCGAAGACCCGGGGGTCAATGAGCAGTTCTTC.

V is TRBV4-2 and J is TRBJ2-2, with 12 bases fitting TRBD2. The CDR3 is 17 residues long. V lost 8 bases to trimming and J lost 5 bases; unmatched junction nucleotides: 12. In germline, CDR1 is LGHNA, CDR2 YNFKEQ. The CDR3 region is CASELGGLAGGTGELFF. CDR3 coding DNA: TGTGCCAGCGAATTAGGAGGGCTAGCGGGAGGGACCGGGGAGCTGTTTTTT.

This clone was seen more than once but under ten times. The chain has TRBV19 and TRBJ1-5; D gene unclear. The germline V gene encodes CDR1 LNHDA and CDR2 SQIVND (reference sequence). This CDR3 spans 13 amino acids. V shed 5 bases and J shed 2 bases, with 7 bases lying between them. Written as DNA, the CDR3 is TGTGCCAGTAGTCCGGGAGGCAATCAGCCCCAGCATTTT. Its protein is CASSPGGNQPQHF.

The CDR3 DNA sequence: TGTGCCAGCAGCCAAGATAGTGGCGGGGGGGCTCGCACCCAGTACTTC. It specifies CASSQDSGGGARTQYF. This chain uses TRBV3-1 (or the pseudogene TRBV3-2) with TRBJ2-5, with 9 bases aligning to TRBD2. Germline lookup yields CDR1 LGHDT and CDR2 YNNKEL (reference sequence). After removal of 0 bases from V and 8 bases from J, the junction contained 10 bases not matched to a gene. CDR3 length: 16 residues.

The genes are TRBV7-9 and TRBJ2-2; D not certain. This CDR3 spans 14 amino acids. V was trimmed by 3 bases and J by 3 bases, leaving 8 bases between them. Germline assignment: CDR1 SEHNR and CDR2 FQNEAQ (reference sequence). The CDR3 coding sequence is TGTGCCAGCAGCTTGGAGTTAGACACCGGGGAGCTGTTTTTT. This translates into CASSLELDTGELFF.

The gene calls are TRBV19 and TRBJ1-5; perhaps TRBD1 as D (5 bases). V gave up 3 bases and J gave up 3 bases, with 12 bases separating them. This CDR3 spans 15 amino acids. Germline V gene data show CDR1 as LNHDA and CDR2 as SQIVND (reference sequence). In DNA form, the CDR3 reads TGTGCCAGTAGTATTTTGGGACTCATCAATCAGCCCCAGCATTTT. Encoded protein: CASSILGLINQPQHF.

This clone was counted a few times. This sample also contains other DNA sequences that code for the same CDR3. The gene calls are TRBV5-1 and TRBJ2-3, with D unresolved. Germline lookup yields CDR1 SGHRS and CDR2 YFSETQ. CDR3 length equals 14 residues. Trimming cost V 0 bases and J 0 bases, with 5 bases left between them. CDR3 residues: CASSLGLSTDTQYF. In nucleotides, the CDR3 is TGCGCCAGCAGCTTGGGACTTAGCACAGATACGCAGTATTTT. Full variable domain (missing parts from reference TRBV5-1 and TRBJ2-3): KAGVTQTPRYLIKTRGQQVTLSCSPISGHRSVSWYQQTPGQGLQFLFEYFSETQRNKGNFPGRFSGRQFSNSRSEMNVSTLELGDSALYLCASSLGLSTDTQYFGPGTRLTVL.

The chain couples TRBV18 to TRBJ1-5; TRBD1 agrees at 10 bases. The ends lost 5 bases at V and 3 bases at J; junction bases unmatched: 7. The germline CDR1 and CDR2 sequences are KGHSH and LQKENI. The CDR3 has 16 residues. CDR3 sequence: CASSLTGTGVNQPQHF. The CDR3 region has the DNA TGTGCCAGCTCATTAACCGGGACAGGGGTCAATCAGCCCCAGCATTTT. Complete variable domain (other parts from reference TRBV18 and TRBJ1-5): NAGVMQNPRHLVRRRGQEARLRCSPMKGHSHVYWYRQLPEEGLKFMVYLQKENIIDESGMPKERFSAEFPKEGPSILRIQQVVRGDSAAYFCASSLTGTGVNQPQHFGDGTRLSIL.

CDR3 region: CASSLGAGRQETQYF. CDR3 DNA: TGTGCCAGCAGCCTGGGAGCGGGGAGGCAAGAGACCCAGTACTTC. The chain is built from TRBV14 and TRBJ2-5, with 7 bases identical to TRBD2. The CDR3 contains 15 residues. The germline gives CDR1 SGHDN, CDR2 FVKESK. The J segment lost 2 bases and the V segment lost 4 bases, leaving 7 bases of the junction unmatched.

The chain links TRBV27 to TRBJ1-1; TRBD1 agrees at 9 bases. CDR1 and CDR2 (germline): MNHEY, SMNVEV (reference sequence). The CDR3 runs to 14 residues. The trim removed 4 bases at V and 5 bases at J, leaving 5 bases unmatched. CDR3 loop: CASSSQGAKTEAFF. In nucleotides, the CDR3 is TGTGCCAGCAGTTCACAGGGGGCGAAGACTGAAGCTTTCTTT.

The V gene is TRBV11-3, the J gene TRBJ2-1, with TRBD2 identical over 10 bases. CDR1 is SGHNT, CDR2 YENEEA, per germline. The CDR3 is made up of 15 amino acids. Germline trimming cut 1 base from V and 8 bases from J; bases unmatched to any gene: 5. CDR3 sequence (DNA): TGTGCCAGCAGCTTAGGAGCGGGAGGGCCGGATGAGCAGTTCTTC. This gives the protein CASSLGAGGPDEQFF.

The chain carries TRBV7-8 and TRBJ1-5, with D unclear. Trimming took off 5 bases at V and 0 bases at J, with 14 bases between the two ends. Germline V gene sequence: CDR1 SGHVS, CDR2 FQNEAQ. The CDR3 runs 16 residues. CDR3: CASSRSRVDSNQPQHF. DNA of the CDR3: TGTGCCAGCAGCCGATCGCGGGTCGATAGCAATCAGCCCCAGCATTTT.

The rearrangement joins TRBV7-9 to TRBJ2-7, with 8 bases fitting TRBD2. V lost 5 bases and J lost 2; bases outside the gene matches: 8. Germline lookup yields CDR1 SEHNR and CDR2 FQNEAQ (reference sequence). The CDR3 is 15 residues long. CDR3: CASSPGGAGAYEQYF. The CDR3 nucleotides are TGTGCCAGCAGCCCGGGAGGGGCGGGGGCCTACGAGCAGTACTTC.

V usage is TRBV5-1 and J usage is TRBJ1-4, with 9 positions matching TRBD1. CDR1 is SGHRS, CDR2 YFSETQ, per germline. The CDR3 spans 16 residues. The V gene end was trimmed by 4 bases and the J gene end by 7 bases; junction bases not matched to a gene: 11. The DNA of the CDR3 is TGCGCCAGCAGCCCTGCAACGGGACAGGGCGGTGAAAAACTGTTTTTT. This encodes CASSPATGQGGEKLFF.

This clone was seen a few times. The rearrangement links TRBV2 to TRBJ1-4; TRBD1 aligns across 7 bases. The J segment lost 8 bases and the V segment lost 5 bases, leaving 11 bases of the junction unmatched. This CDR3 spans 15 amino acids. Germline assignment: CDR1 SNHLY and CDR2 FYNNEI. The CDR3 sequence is CASSRQGGMGEKLFF. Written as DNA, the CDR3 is TGTGCCAGCAGTAGGCAGGGGGGTATGGGAGAAAAACTGTTTTTT.

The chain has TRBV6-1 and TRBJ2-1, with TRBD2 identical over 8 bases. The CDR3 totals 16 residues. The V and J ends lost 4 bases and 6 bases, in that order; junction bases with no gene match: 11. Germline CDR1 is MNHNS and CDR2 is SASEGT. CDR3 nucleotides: TGTGCCAGCAGTGTCCGGGGGGGGTCCCCTGTCAATGAGCAGTTCTTC. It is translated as CASSVRGGSPVNEQFF.

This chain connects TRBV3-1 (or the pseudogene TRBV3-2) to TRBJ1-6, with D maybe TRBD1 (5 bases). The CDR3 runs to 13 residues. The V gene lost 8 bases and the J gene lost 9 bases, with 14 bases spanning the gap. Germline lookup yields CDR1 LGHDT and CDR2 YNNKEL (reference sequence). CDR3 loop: CASYGGTGSPLHF. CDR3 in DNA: TGTGCCAGCTACGGAGGGACGGGTTCACCCCTCCACTTT.

CDR3 sequence: CASSLLELAGHQETQYF. The DNA for the CDR3 is TGTGCCAGCTCACTGTTGGAACTAGCGGGGCATCAAGAGACCCAGTACTTC. This chain connects TRBV18 to TRBJ2-5, with 10 positions matching TRBD2. Germline V CDR1 and CDR2: KGHSH, LQKENI. The CDR3 is 17 amino acids. The ends lost 4 bases at V and 2 bases at J; junction bases unmatched: 10.

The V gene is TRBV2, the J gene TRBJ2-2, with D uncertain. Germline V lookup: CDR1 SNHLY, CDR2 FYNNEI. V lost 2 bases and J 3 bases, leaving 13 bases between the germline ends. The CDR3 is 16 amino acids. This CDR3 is CASSEQAVIDTGELFF. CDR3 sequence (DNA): TGTGCCAGCAGTGAACAGGCCGTGATCGACACCGGGGAGCTGTTTTTT.

Here the CDR3 reads CASSLAAGGTDTQYF. Written as DNA, the CDR3 is TGCGCCAGCAGCTTGGCGGCGGGGGGGACAGATACGCAGTATTTT. V and J are TRBV5-1 and TRBJ2-3, with 9 bases that match TRBD2. The germline V gene has CDR1 SGHRS and CDR2 YFSETQ. The CDR3 consists of 15 residues. V lost 0 bases and J lost 3; bases outside the gene matches: 2.

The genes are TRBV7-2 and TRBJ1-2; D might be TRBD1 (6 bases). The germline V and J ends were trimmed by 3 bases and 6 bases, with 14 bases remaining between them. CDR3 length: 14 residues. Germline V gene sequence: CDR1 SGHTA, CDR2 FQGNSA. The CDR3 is CASSLNAGADGYTF. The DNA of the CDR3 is TGTGCCAGCAGCTTGAATGCAGGGGCTGATGGCTACACCTTC.

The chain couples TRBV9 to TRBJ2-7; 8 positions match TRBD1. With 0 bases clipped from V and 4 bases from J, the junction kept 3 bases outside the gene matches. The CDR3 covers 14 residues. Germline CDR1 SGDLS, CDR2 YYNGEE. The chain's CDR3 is CASSVGTGRYEQYF. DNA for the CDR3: TGTGCCAGCAGCGTAGGGACAGGGCGGTACGAGCAGTACTTC.

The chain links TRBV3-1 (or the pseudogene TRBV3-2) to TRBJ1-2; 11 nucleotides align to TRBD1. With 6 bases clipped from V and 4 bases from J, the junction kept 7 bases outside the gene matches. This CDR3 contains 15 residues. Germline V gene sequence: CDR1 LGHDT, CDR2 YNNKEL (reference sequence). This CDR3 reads CASRGPGTGGYGYTF. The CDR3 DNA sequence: TGTGCCAGCAGGGGGCCAGGGACAGGGGGCTATGGCTACACCTTC.

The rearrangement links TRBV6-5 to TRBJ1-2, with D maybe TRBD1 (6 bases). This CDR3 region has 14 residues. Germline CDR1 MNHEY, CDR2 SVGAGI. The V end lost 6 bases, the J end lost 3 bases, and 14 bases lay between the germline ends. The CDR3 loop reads CASSLSPGDYGYTF. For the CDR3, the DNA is TGTGCCAGCAGCCTCAGTCCAGGGGACTATGGCTACACCTTC.

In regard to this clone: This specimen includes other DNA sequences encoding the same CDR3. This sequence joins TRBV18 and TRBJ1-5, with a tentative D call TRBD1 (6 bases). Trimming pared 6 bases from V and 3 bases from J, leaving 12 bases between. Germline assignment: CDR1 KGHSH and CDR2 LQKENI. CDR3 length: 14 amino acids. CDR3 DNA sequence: TGTGCCAGCTCCCTTGGACAGACCAATCAGCCCCAGCATTTT. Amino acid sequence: CASSLGQTNQPQHF.